This passage covers 3 T cell receptor beta chains from one sample sequenced in a study of T cell responses to AZD1222 COVID-19 vaccine. The data were produced by immunoSEQ multiplex PCR, yet TCRdb's version contains in-frame clones alone and is incomplete. The sample has 140,000 to 150,000 clones; around nine tenths are singletons. The sequences come from peripheral blood, collected on day 0 of AZD1222 vaccination. These receptors were collected from an adult in good health.

The chain combines TRBV19 with TRBJ2-7, with 7 bases matching TRBD1. V gave up 3 bases and J gave up 4 bases; unmatched junction bases: 9. The CDR3 length is 15 residues. Germline V CDR1 and CDR2: LNHDA, SQIVND (reference sequence). CDR3 DNA: TGTGCCAGTAGTATCTTGACGGGACAGAAATACGAGCAGTACTTC. Amino acids: CASSILTGQKYEQYF. The full variable domain, rest sourced from reference TRBV19 and TRBJ2-7, is DGGITQSPKYLFRKEGQNVTLSCEQNLNHDAMYWYRQDPGQGLRLIYYSQIVNDFQKGDIAEGYSVSREKKESFPLTVTSAQKNPTAFYLCASSILTGQKYEQYFGPGTRLTVT.

This clone showed up just once. This chain connects TRBV7-9 to TRBJ2-3; the D is unclear. V was clipped by 5 bases and J by 5 bases, with 8 bases between them. The CDR3 is 12 residues long. Germline-derived CDR1 and CDR2 are SEHNR and FQNEAQ (reference sequence). CDR3 sequence reads: CASSTTEDTQYF. Here the CDR3 DNA reads TGTGCCAGCAGCACGACCGAAGATACGCAGTATTTT.

Worth noting for this clone: Other DNA sequences in this sample translate to the same CDR3. The chain has TRBV7-9 and TRBJ1-5, with no clear D. V lost 1 base and J lost 7, with 5 bases in between. Looked up from germline, CDR1 is SEHNR and CDR2 is FQNEAQ (reference sequence). The CDR3 consists of 12 residues. The CDR3 here is CASSLEGQPQHF. In nucleotides, the CDR3 is TGTGCCAGCAGCTTAGAGGGCCAGCCCCAGCATTTT. Based on the CDR3 plus reference TRBV7-9 and TRBJ1-5, the full variable domain is DTGVSQNPRHKITKRGQNVTFRCDPISEHNRLYWYRQTLGQGPEFLTYFQNEAQLEKSRLLSDRFSAERPKGSFSTLEIQRTEQGDSAMYLCASSLEGQPQHFGDGTRLSIL.